Listed below are T cell receptor beta chains from one sample, sequenced in a study of cytomegalovirus exposure and HLA in healthy donors. Clones were sequenced by immunoSEQ multiplex PCR, and TCRdb holds only the in-frame ones, with some missing. The sample holds tens of thousands of clones; under 80% are singletons and the top ten take roughly 5.3%. Sequenced: PBMCs. The receptors here all came from a woman in her twenties or thirties in good health and CMV-seronegative. CDR3s include the opening cysteine and the closing phenylalanine or tryptophan. D genes are given only for firm matches. Size is omitted from some rows. Given values are once, few, many or a class for expanded clones.

v_call	j_call	d_call	cdr3_length	clone_size	cdr3_nt	cdr3_aa
TRBV15	TRBJ2-3	TRBD2	16	-	TGTGCCACCAGCCGCTCGAGCGGGAGGGCGACAGATACGCAGTATTTT	CATSRSSGRATDTQYF
TRBV6-5	TRBJ2-5	TRBD1	15	few	TGTGCCAGCAGTTACACGGGACAGCCCCAAGAGACCCAGTACTTC	CASSYTGQPQETQYF
TRBV18	TRBJ2-1	TRBD2	16	-	TGTGCCAGCTCACGGGGAGCCGGACTAGTCGACGGTGAGCAGTTCTTC	CASSRGAGLVDGEQFF
TRBV28	TRBJ1-4	-	16	once	TGTGCCAGCAGCCTCGAGAGGTCCGCGAATAATAAAAAACTGTTTTTT	CASSLERSANNKKLFF
TRBV27	TRBJ2-3	-	16	-	TGTGCCAGCAGTTTCTCCCCCTTTCGAGGAAGGGGTACGCAGTATTTT	CASSFSPFRGRGTQYF
TRBV28	TRBJ2-3	TRBD1	15	-	TGTGCCAGCATCAGACAGGGTTTTAGCACAGATACGCAGTATTTT	CASIRQGFSTDTQYF
TRBV30	TRBJ1-2	-	14	-	TGTGCCTGGACCACAGGGCTGAGGAAATATGGCTACACCTTC	CAWTTGLRKYGYTF
TRBV28	TRBJ2-2	TRBD1	15	-	TGTGCCAGCAGCTCGGGACAGAGAAACACCGGGGAGCTGTTTTTT	CASSSGQRNTGELFF
TRBV5-4	TRBJ2-7	TRBD1	15	-	TGTGCCAGCAGCTTGGCGCCGACAGGGGGGTACGAGCAGTACTTC	CASSLAPTGGYEQYF
TRBV6-5	TRBJ1-2	-	14	once	TGTGCCAGCAAGGGGAGGAACTTCTCCTATGGCTACACCTTC	CASKGRNFSYGYTF
TRBV12-5	TRBJ2-5	-	14	-	TGTGCTAGTGGTTTCGGAGGGAGCCCGGGGACCCAGTACTTC	CASGFGGSPGTQYF
TRBV7-2	TRBJ1-4	TRBD1	14	-	TGTGCCAGCAGCTTGAGGACAGGGGCTGAAAAACTGTTTTTT	CASSLRTGAEKLFF
TRBV9	TRBJ2-2	TRBD2	15	few	TGTGCCAGCAGCGCGGGAATTAGCGGGACCGGGGAGCTGTTTTTT	CASSAGISGTGELFF
TRBV7-6	TRBJ2-1	TRBD2	16	-	TGTGCCAGCAGCCCATGGCAAGCGGGAGTTTACAATGAGCAGTTCTTC	CASSPWQAGVYNEQFF
TRBV6-4	TRBJ2-1	-	13	-	TGTGCCAGCAGTGAAGGGGGAGCAGGTGAGCAGTTCTTC	CASSEGGAGEQFF
TRBV7-9	TRBJ1-5	-	12	-	TGTGCCAGTACAGATAGCAATCAGCCCCAGCATTTT	CASTDSNQPQHF
TRBV7-9	TRBJ1-6	-	12	-	TGTGCCAGCAGCTTCGGGAATTCACCCCTCCACTTT	CASSFGNSPLHF
TRBV29-1	TRBJ1-4	TRBD1	13	-	TGCAGCGTTGAGACAGGGGATAATGAAAAACTGTTTTTT	CSVETGDNEKLFF
TRBV5-1	TRBJ2-7	TRBD1	14	few	TGCGCCAGCAGCTTGGCGGGACAGCTCTACGAGCAGTACTTC	CASSLAGQLYEQYF
TRBV5-5	TRBJ2-5	-	15	-	TGTGCCAGCATCAAGCCCGGAGGAACTAAAGAGACCCAGTACTTC	CASIKPGGTKETQYF
TRBV28	TRBJ1-2	TRBD1	15	-	TGTGCCAGCAGTTCGGACAGGGGGGCTAACTATGGCTACACCTTC	CASSSDRGANYGYTF
TRBV19	TRBJ2-1	TRBD1	13	-	TGTGCCAGTGTAGGACAGGTTTACAATGAGCAGTTCTTC	CASVGQVYNEQFF
TRBV5-1	TRBJ2-1	-	11	-	TGCGCCAGCAGCTGGACTAATGAGCAGTTCTTC	CASSWTNEQFF
TRBV7-9	TRBJ2-1	TRBD2	17	-	TGTGCCAGCAGCTTAAGGGGACTAGCGGCCTCCTACAATGAGCAGTTCTTC	CASSLRGLAASYNEQFF
TRBV12-5	TRBJ2-2	TRBD1	18	once	TGTGCTAGTGGTTTGGTAGACAGGGGGCGTCCGAACACCGGGGAGCTGTTTTTT	CASGLVDRGRPNTGELFF
TRBV5-3	TRBJ1-2	TRBD1	18	-	TGTGCCAGAAGCTTGGGTCCTTGTCCGGGACAGCTTTACTATGGCTACACCTTC	CARSLGPCPGQLYYGYTF
TRBV30	TRBJ1-5	TRBD1	17	-	TGTGCCTGGAGTGTATGGGACAGGGGCCGTAGCAATCAGCCCCAGCATTTT	CAWSVWDRGRSNQPQHF
TRBV28	TRBJ2-5	TRBD1	16	few	TGTGCCAGCAGGTACCGGACAGGGGCTTTCCAAGAGACCCAGTACTTC	CASRYRTGAFQETQYF
TRBV6-1	TRBJ2-7	-	14	few	TGTGCCAGCGTGAAGGGAGGGGGCTCCTACGAGCAGTACTTC	CASVKGGGSYEQYF
TRBV6-5	TRBJ2-1	TRBD2	15	-	TGTGCCAGCAGACGACAGGTAGCGGGGCACAATGAGCAGTTCTTC	CASRRQVAGHNEQFF
TRBV5-4	TRBJ1-3	-	14	-	TGTGCCAGCAGCTTGAGTGGCAAAGGAAACACCATATATTTT	CASSLSGKGNTIYF
TRBV29-1	TRBJ1-1	TRBD1	16	-	TGCAGCGTTCTAAGGCGGGACAGGTCAAGGGGCACTGAAGCTTTCTTT	CSVLRRDRSRGTEAFF
TRBV4-3	TRBJ2-5	TRBD2	16	-	TGCGCCAGCAGCCAAGAAGTAGCGGGAGGGTCGGAGACCCAGTACTTC	CASSQEVAGGSETQYF
TRBV6-5	TRBJ1-4	-	15	-	TGTGCCAGCACCCGGACTCGAGCGGGAGGTGAAAAACTGTTTTTT	CASTRTRAGGEKLFF
TRBV10-1	TRBJ2-7	-	12	-	TGCGCCAGCAGTGAGTCGAACTTCGGGCAGTACTTC	CASSESNFGQYF
TRBV7-2	TRBJ2-3	TRBD2	15	-	TGTGCCAGCAGCCCAGGGACTAGCGGAACAGATACGCAGTATTTT	CASSPGTSGTDTQYF
TRBV5-5	TRBJ2-2	-	16	-	TGTGCCAGCAGCTCCACAAATGCCGCGAACACCGGGGAGCTGTTTTTT	CASSSTNAANTGELFF
TRBV30	TRBJ1-3	TRBD1	15	-	TGTGCCTGGGGCTGGACAGGGGGCAGTGGAAACACCATATATTTT	CAWGWTGGSGNTIYF
TRBV30	TRBJ1-2	-	13	once	TGTGCCTGGAGTGTACTCGTGGGGGGGGGCTACACCTTC	CAWSVLVGGGYTF
TRBV16	TRBJ2-5	TRBD1	14	-	TGTGCCAGCAGCCTCGGACAGGGTCAAGAGACCCAGTACTTC	CASSLGQGQETQYF
TRBV2	TRBJ2-7	-	15	once	TGTGCCAGCAGAGGGCAGGGCCAGGCCAGGAACGAGCAGTACTTC	CASRGQGQARNEQYF
TRBV6-6	TRBJ2-2	-	14	-	TGTGCCAGCAGTCGACAGAGTGGTACCGGGGAGCTGTTTTTT	CASSRQSGTGELFF
TRBV7-9	TRBJ2-3	TRBD2	17	-	TGTGCCAGCAGCTTAGGGTGGGGGACTAGCGGATCGGAGGCGCAGTATTTT	CASSLGWGTSGSEAQYF
TRBV7-9	TRBJ1-5	-	14	few	TGTGCCAGCAGCTTAGCTGGGGGGAGTCAGCCCCAGCATTTT	CASSLAGGSQPQHF
TRBV30	TRBJ1-5	-	12	-	TGTGCCTGGGGGCTGGGTAATCAGCCCCAGCATTTT	CAWGLGNQPQHF
TRBV6-5	TRBJ2-7	-	14	-	TGTGCCAGCAGTTCCACTGACAGAGGCTACGAGCAGTACTTC	CASSSTDRGYEQYF
TRBV2	TRBJ1-1	-	14	-	TGTGCCAGCAGTGCGGTTCGGGGAAACACTGAAGCTTTCTTT	CASSAVRGNTEAFF
TRBV7-8	TRBJ1-1	-	14	few	TGTGCCAGCAGCTTATTCCGACAGAACACTGAAGCTTTCTTT	CASSLFRQNTEAFF
TRBV5-6	TRBJ1-1	-	15	few	TGTGCCAGCAGGCAATACGGGACAAGGGTTACTGAAGCTTTCTTT	CASRQYGTRVTEAFF
TRBV10-1	TRBJ1-1	-	13	few	TGCGCCAGCAGTAGGGAGATGAACACTGAAGCTTTCTTT	CASSREMNTEAFF
TRBV6-5	TRBJ1-1	-	11	-	TGTGCCAGCAGTTACAACGGGGGAGCTTTCTTT	CASSYNGGAFF
TRBV11-1	TRBJ1-1	-	15	few	TGTGCCAGCAGCTTAGCGCAGGGTATGTACACTGAAGCTTTCTTT	CASSLAQGMYTEAFF
TRBV28	TRBJ2-1	TRBD2	15	few	TGTGCCAGCAGTTCCCTAGCGGGATACTACAATGAGCAGTTCTTC	CASSSLAGYYNEQFF
TRBV21-1	TRBJ2-1	-	15	-	TGTGCCAGCAGCACCCCCGGGACAGAATACAATGAGCAGTTCTTC	CASSTPGTEYNEQFF
TRBV2	TRBJ1-1	TRBD1	16	few	TGTGCCAGCAGTCCCAAAGACAGGGCCTCCCTATATGAAGCTTTCTTT	CASSPKDRASLYEAFF